The following is a T cell receptor (beta chain) sequence with its context. This sample was included in a study of blood T cell repertoires in COVID-19. Study background: Acute and convalescent COVID-19 specimens originated in the United States, Italy and Spain. T cells, B-cell-depleted T cells, or PBMCs provided the cDNA or gDNA that served as material.

The protocol was immunoSEQ multiplex PCR, while the TCRdb copy is restricted to in-frame clones and leaves out a portion. The top ten clones hold less than 5% of a sample with roughly 100,000 clones, around four fifths of them seen once. The sequenced sample was peripheral blood. The sequence derives from a human donor in a cohort sampled during active COVID-19.

CDR3 DNA sequence: TGTGCCAGCAGTGTCGAGCGGGGGCTCCAAGAGACCCAGTACTTC. This encodes CASSVERGLQETQYF. The chain uses TRBV2 and TRBJ2-5; 8 nucleotides agree with TRBD2. The CDR3 has 15 amino acids. Germline V gene lookup returns CDR1 SNHLY and CDR2 FYNNEI. V was pared by 4 bases and J by 1 base, with 5 bases of the junction left unmatched.